One and the same sample provided the 21 T cell receptor beta chains below, sequenced in a study of shared clonotypes between healthy human individuals. The protocol was immunoSEQ multiplex PCR, while the TCRdb copy is restricted to in-frame clones and leaves out a portion. In the table there are some 500,000 clones, 79% of which are singletons. Input material: PBMCs. These receptors originate from a woman aged 40 to 50 in good health. Some clones in this sample may be carry-over from other donors' samples.

The chain carries TRBV6-1 and TRBJ1-2; D unresolved. The CDR3 loop spans 14 amino acids. Trimming pared 0 bases from V and 4 bases from J, leaving 9 bases between. Germline V gene lookup returns CDR1 MNHNS and CDR2 SASEGT. CDR3 sequence reads: CASSEAVIFYGYTF. The CDR3 region has the DNA TGTGCCAGCAGTGAAGCGGTCATCTTCTATGGCTACACCTTC.

The rearrangement links TRBV5-1 to TRBJ2-3; the match to TRBD2 covers 14 bases. From germline, CDR1 is SGHRS and CDR2 YFSETQ. The CDR3 is 18 residues long. J was trimmed by 0 bases and V by 5 bases; bases with no gene match: 8. CDR3 residues: CASSFGGLAGGSTDTQYF. The CDR3 DNA sequence: TGCGCCAGCAGTTTTGGCGGACTAGCGGGAGGTAGCACAGATACGCAGTATTTT.

This clone was seen a handful of times. V usage is TRBV7-9 and J usage is TRBJ1-1; no clear D. Trimming pared 6 bases from V and 0 bases from J, leaving 5 bases between. Germline assignment: CDR1 SEHNR and CDR2 FQNEAQ (reference sequence). This CDR3 comprises 12 residues. In DNA, the CDR3 is TGTGCCAGCAGTTCTATGAACACTGAAGCTTTCTTT. Its translation: CASSSMNTEAFF.

The V call is TRBV11-2, the J call TRBJ2-3, with D perhaps TRBD1 (5 bases). The CDR3 is 14 amino acids. Germline CDR1 SGHAT, CDR2 FQNNGV. The ends were cut back, 5 bases at V and 2 bases at J, with 11 bases in the middle. CDR3 sequence: CASSKGQATDTQYF. The CDR3 DNA follows: TGTGCCAGCAGCAAAGGACAAGCCACAGATACGCAGTATTTT.

At least ten counts were recorded for this clone. This chain connects TRBV7-8 to TRBJ2-1; 7 nucleotides line up with TRBD2. V lost 6 bases, J lost 9 bases, and 14 bases stayed unmatched. Looked up from germline, CDR1 is SGHVS and CDR2 is FQNEAQ. CDR3 length equals 15 residues. CDR3 nucleotide sequence: TGTGCCAGCAGTGAGAGGGAGGGCCCCTCGGGTGAGCAGTTCTTC. This gives the protein CASSEREGPSGEQFF. Full variable domain (rest looked up from reference TRBV7-8 and TRBJ2-1): GAGVSQSPRYKVAKRGQDVALRCDPISGHVSLFWYQQALGQGPEFLTYFQNEAQLDKSGLPSDRFFAERPEGSVSTLKIQRTQQEDSAVYLCASSEREGPSGEQFFGPGTRLTVL.

The genes are TRBV19 and TRBJ2-3; possible D gene TRBD2, 6 bases. This CDR3 spans 16 amino acids. Germline assignment: CDR1 LNHDA and CDR2 SQIVND (reference sequence). Trimming took 4 bases from V and 4 from J, leaving 18 bases between them. CDR3: CASSTSGLPHPDTQYF. The CDR3 DNA reads as TGTGCCAGTAGTACCTCGGGACTTCCACACCCAGATACGCAGTATTTT.

The chain carries TRBV27 and TRBJ2-5; D is unresolved. The CDR3 spans 13 residues. Germline CDR1 and CDR2: MNHEY and SMNVEV (reference sequence). With 7 bases removed from V and 5 bases from J, the gap between germline ends came to 14 bases. The chain's CDR3 is CASKDVNRETQYF. CDR3 nucleotides: TGTGCCAGCAAGGACGTAAACCGGGAGACCCAGTACTTC.

The chain couples TRBV27 to TRBJ2-1, with D maybe TRBD2 (6 bases). Trimming pared 0 bases from V and 8 bases from J, leaving 11 bases between. There are 14 residues in the CDR3. Looked up from germline, CDR1 is MNHEY and CDR2 is SMNVEV (reference sequence). The CDR3 here is CASSLSRREHEQFF. Written as DNA, the CDR3 is TGTGCCAGCAGTTTATCGAGACGGGAGCATGAGCAGTTCTTC.

This CDR3 reads CASSLDGHRTGELFF. The CDR3 coding sequence is TGCGCCAGCAGCTTGGACGGACATCGCACCGGGGAGCTGTTTTTT. The chain recombines TRBV5-1 with TRBJ2-2, with D maybe TRBD1 (5 bases). The CDR3 loop spans 15 amino acids. The germline gives CDR1 SGHRS, CDR2 YFSETQ. The V end lost 0 bases, the J end lost 4 bases, and 10 bases lay between the germline ends.

The V call is TRBV6-1, the J call TRBJ1-5, with D perhaps matching TRBD1 (5 bases). From germline, CDR1 is MNHNS and CDR2 SASEGT. Trimming left V 7 bases short and J 9 bases short, with 16 bases between. The CDR3 sequence is 13 residues long. The CDR3 sequence: CASIERDPGPQHF. DNA for the CDR3: TGTGCCAGCATCGAAAGGGACCCCGGGCCCCAGCATTTT.

This clone was observed at least ten times. This chain links TRBV5-1 with TRBJ2-1; 11 bases are a match to TRBD2. V lost 5 bases to trimming and J lost 9 bases; unmatched junction nucleotides: 4. From germline, CDR1 is SGHRS and CDR2 YFSETQ. The CDR3 runs 13 residues. CDR3 coding DNA: TGCGCCAGCAGACTAGCGGGAGTGGTTGAGCAGTTCTTC. Translating it yields CASRLAGVVEQFF.

This sequence joins TRBV28 and TRBJ2-7; 9 nucleotides align to TRBD1. J was trimmed by 4 bases and V by 11 bases; bases with no gene match: 15. CDR1 is MDHEN and CDR2 is SYDVKM in the germline V gene. This CDR3 comprises 15 residues. DNA for the CDR3: TGTGCCGTTGAAAATACCGGGACAGGGCTGTACGAGCAGTACTTC. This sequence encodes CAVENTGTGLYEQYF. The whole variable domain, remainder taken from reference TRBV28 and TRBJ2-7, is DVKVTQSSRYLVKRTGEKVFLECVQDMDHENMFWYRQDPGLGLRLIYFSYDVKMKEKGDIPEGYSVSREKKERFSLILESASTNQTSMYLCAVENTGTGLYEQYFGPGTRLTVT.

The genes are TRBV7-3 and TRBJ2-7; 7 nucleotides match TRBD1. Germline loops: CDR1 SGHTA, CDR2 FQGTGA. The V segment lost 5 bases and the J segment 7 bases; nucleotides outside the gene matches: 8. The CDR3 length is 13 residues. The chain's CDR3 is CASSNGQVEEQYF. The CDR3 nucleotides read TGTGCCAGCAGCAACGGACAGGTAGAGGAGCAGTACTTC.

The J gene is TRBJ2-4, the V gene TRBV15, with 9 positions matching TRBD2. CDR1 LNHNV and CDR2 YYDKDF come from the germline V gene (reference sequence). V lost 0 bases to trimming and J lost 7 bases; unmatched junction nucleotides: 1. This CDR3 contains 14 residues. CDR3 in amino acids: CATSRELAGNIQYF. The CDR3 DNA reads as TGTGCCACCAGCAGAGAACTAGCGGGTAACATTCAGTACTTC. The full variable domain, with the rest looked up from reference TRBV15 and TRBJ2-4, is DAMVIQNPRYQVTQFGKPVTLSCSQTLNHNVMYWYQQKSSQAPKLLFHYYDKDFNNEADTPDNFQSRRPNTSFCFLDIRSPGLGDTAMYLCATSRELAGNIQYFGAGTRLSVL.

V and J are TRBV5-8 and TRBJ2-1; 8 bases map to TRBD1. Trimming at V came to 4 bases and at J to 0 bases, leaving 12 bases not matched to a gene. CDR1 is SGHTS and CDR2 is YDEGEE in the germline V gene. There are 18 residues in the CDR3. CDR3 loop: CASSVVRQTGGSYNEQFF. In DNA, the CDR3 is TGTGCCAGCAGCGTGGTCAGGCAAACAGGGGGCTCCTACAATGAGCAGTTCTTC.

On this clone itself: It differs at one base from a far larger clone, so likely a read error. The V call is TRBV6-1, the J call TRBJ2-2; possibly TRBD1 or TRBD2 for D (5 bases each). CDR1 MNHNS and CDR2 SASEGT come from the germline V gene. The CDR3 is made up of 14 amino acids. Trimming removed 5 bases at V and 3 bases at J, with 10 bases between. The DNA for the CDR3 is TGTGCCAGCAGTCCTTTGGGGGACACCGGGGAGCTGTTTTTT. This encodes CASSPLGDTGELFF.

In regard to this clone: This probably arose from a read error, given a far larger clone one base away. This sample also contains other DNA sequences that code for the same CDR3. J is TRBJ1-1 and V is TRBV30, with unresolved D. The CDR3 is 17 residues long. CDR1 is GTSNPN, CDR2 SVGIG, per germline (reference sequence). Trimming stripped 3 bases from V and 4 bases from J, with 24 bases between. CDR3 protein: CAWSASLTSTLGTEAFF. The CDR3 DNA follows: TGTGCCTGGAGCGCCAGTCTTACCTCAACTTTGGGCACTGAAGCTTTCTTT.

The J gene is TRBJ2-1, the V gene TRBV9; 8 positions agree with TRBD2. Trimming removed 2 bases from V and 4 bases from J; junction bases left unmatched: 2. The V gene's germline CDR1 is SGDLS and CDR2 YYNGEE. This CDR3 contains 14 residues. CDR3 sequence reads: CASSVSGSYNEQFF. The CDR3 coding sequence is TGTGCCAGCAGCGTGAGCGGGAGTTACAATGAGCAGTTCTTC.

The chain has TRBV11-2 and TRBJ2-7; weak D call: TRBD1 (5 bases). V shed 5 bases and J shed 2 bases, with 13 bases lying between them. The CDR3 totals 14 residues. Germline values: CDR1 SGHAT, CDR2 FQNNGV. CDR3 sequence reads: CASSARQYTYEQYF. The CDR3 DNA sequence: TGTGCCAGCAGCGCCCGACAGTACACCTACGAGCAGTACTTC.

The chain carries TRBV28 and TRBJ2-7; D is possibly TRBD1 (6 bases). CDR1 is MDHEN and CDR2 is SYDVKM in the germline V gene. The V gene lost 5 bases and the J gene lost 4 bases, with 12 bases spanning the gap. The CDR3 consists of 13 residues. CDR3 amino acids: CASSRTATYEQYF. DNA of the CDR3: TGTGCCAGCAGTAGGACAGCAACATACGAGCAGTACTTC.

This clone was found a few times. The chain employs TRBV5-1 and TRBJ2-5; D might be TRBD2 (5 bases). The germline V and J ends were trimmed by 0 bases and 9 bases, with 18 bases remaining between them. The CDR3 loop spans 15 amino acids. CDR1 and CDR2 (germline): SGHRS, YFSETQ. The CDR3 nucleotides are TGCGCCAGCAGCTTGGCTGTCGACGGGGATGGGGCCCAGTACTTC. Translating gives CASSLAVDGDGAQYF.